The next 32 T cell receptor beta chains were all read from a single sample in a study of blood T cell repertoires in COVID-19. Method: immunoSEQ multiplex PCR; TCRdb's copy keeps in-frame clones and lacks some. The sample consists of 100,000 to 150,000 clones, about 80% of them appearing once. Sequenced: peripheral blood. All receptors come from a man aged 60 to 69 with acute or convalescent COVID-19.

This clone has a single count. The chain combines TRBV24-1 with TRBJ2-1; TRBD2 aligns across 11 bases. Germline trimming cut 5 bases from V and 7 bases from J; bases unmatched to any gene: 3. Germline V gives CDR1 KGHDR, CDR2 SFDVKD. This CDR3 has 14 amino acids. The CDR3 bases are TGTGCCACCAGTGCCCTAGCGGGAGGAAATGAGCAGTTCTTC. This codes for CATSALAGGNEQFF.

This clone was found once. The CDR3 region is CASSDTGVGAEQYF. DNA of the CDR3: TGTGCCAGCAGTGATACAGGGGTCGGGGCCGAGCAGTACTTC. The chain is built from TRBV2 and TRBJ2-7, with TRBD1 matching over 7 bases. This CDR3 has 14 amino acids. V lost 3 bases and J lost 6; bases outside the gene matches: 8. Per germline, CDR1 SNHLY and CDR2 FYNNEI.

This chain joins TRBV4-2 and TRBJ2-1, with D possibly TRBD2 on 5 matching bases. Per the germline V gene, CDR1 is LGHNA and CDR2 is YNFKEQ. V lost 0 bases, J lost 5 bases, and 14 bases lay in between. The CDR3 runs 16 residues. CDR3 nucleotides: TGTGCCAGCAGCCAAGAGGGGTCTAGCTTCCACAATGAGCAGTTCTTC. It is translated as CASSQEGSSFHNEQFF.

The rearrangement uses TRBV19 and TRBJ1-5; TRBD1 is a possible D gene (5 bases). Trimming left V 6 bases short and J 4 bases short, with 7 bases between. Germline V gives CDR1 LNHDA, CDR2 SQIVND (reference sequence). The CDR3 length is 12 residues. The CDR3 region is CASRAGNQPQHF. CDR3 bases: TGTGCCAGTAGGGCAGGGAATCAGCCCCAGCATTTT.

There are a few counts of this clone. The chain is built from TRBV30 and TRBJ1-1; 7 nucleotides match TRBD1. V lost 5 bases to trimming and J lost 2 bases; unmatched junction nucleotides: 11. CDR3 length equals 15 residues. In germline, CDR1 is GTSNPN, CDR2 SVGIG (reference sequence). The CDR3 region has the DNA TGTGCCTGGGGCTGGCCATGGGACAGCAACACTGAAGCTTTCTTT. The encoded protein is CAWGWPWDSNTEAFF. The entire variable domain, with the rest obtained from reference TRBV30 and TRBJ1-1, is as follows: SQTIHQWPATLVQPVGSPLSLECTVEGTSNPNLYWYRQAAGRGLQLLFYSVGIGQISSEVPQNLSASRPQDRQFILSSKKLLLSDSGFYLCAWGWPWDSNTEAFFGQGTRLTVV.

The rearrangement links TRBV28 to TRBJ2-1; TRBD2 agrees at 8 bases. V gave up 7 bases and J gave up 10 bases; unmatched junction bases: 15. The CDR3 loop spans 15 amino acids. From germline, CDR1 is MDHEN and CDR2 SYDVKM. The CDR3: CASTATGLGRVEQFF. The DNA for the CDR3 is TGTGCCAGCACCGCGACGGGACTAGGCAGAGTCGAGCAGTTCTTC.

V usage is TRBV5-4 and J usage is TRBJ2-2, with 7 bases that match TRBD2. The CDR3 is 15 amino acids. CDR1 SGHNT and CDR2 YYREEE come from the germline V gene (reference sequence). V trimming: 4 bases; J trimming: 6 bases; junction bases outside the gene matches: 9. The CDR3 loop reads CASSPSVAGAGELFF. DNA for the CDR3: TGTGCCAGCAGCCCGTCCGTGGCGGGAGCCGGGGAGCTGTTTTTT.

The CDR3 spells CASSRRLAGGRNTGELFF. The CDR3 region has the DNA TGTGCCAGCAGCCGCCGACTAGCGGGAGGGCGAAACACCGGGGAGCTGTTTTTT. The chain carries TRBV3-1 (or the pseudogene TRBV3-2) and TRBJ2-2; 14 nucleotides match TRBD2. Germline V CDR1 and CDR2: LGHDT, YNNKEL (reference sequence). The CDR3 loop spans 18 amino acids. J was trimmed by 2 bases and V by 4 bases; bases with no gene match: 6.

The chain recombines TRBV10-1 with TRBJ1-1; tentatively, D is TRBD1 (6 bases). Germline assignment: CDR1 WNHNN and CDR2 SYGVQD (reference sequence). V was clipped by 3 bases and J by 4 bases, with 9 bases between them. The CDR3 has 13 amino acids. CDR3 residues: CASSDQGSTEAFF. CDR3 nucleotide sequence: TGCGCCAGCAGTGACCAGGGGAGCACTGAAGCTTTCTTT.

J is TRBJ1-5 and V is TRBV5-4, with 10 bases identical to TRBD1. Germline V gene sequence: CDR1 SGHNT, CDR2 YYREEE (reference sequence). V trimming: 0 bases; J trimming: 5 bases; junction bases outside the gene matches: 8. This CDR3 contains 17 residues. CDR3 sequence (DNA): TGTGCCAGCAGCTTGGGGGGGGACAGGGGTTTTGATCAGCCCCAGCATTTT. Its protein is CASSLGGDRGFDQPQHF.

The V and J genes are TRBV11-2 and TRBJ1-4; D is possibly TRBD1 (6 bases). Germline CDR1 and CDR2: SGHAT and FQNNGV. The CDR3 has 14 residues. Trimming pared 5 bases from V and 4 bases from J, leaving 11 bases between. This CDR3 reads CASSNRVNNEKLFF. The CDR3 nucleotides read TGTGCCAGCAGCAACAGGGTTAATAATGAAAAACTGTTTTTT.

This chain connects TRBV5-4 to TRBJ1-2, with D uncertain. The V end lost 1 base, the J end lost 6 bases, and 13 bases lay between the germline ends. This CDR3 contains 14 residues. Germline V gene data show CDR1 as SGHNT and CDR2 as YYREEE (reference sequence). For the CDR3, the DNA is TGTGCCAGCAGCTTGAGTCGGAGGGATCATGGCTACACCTTC. The encoded protein is CASSLSRRDHGYTF.

V is TRBV7-3 and J is TRBJ2-2; TRBD1 matches at 10 bases. This CDR3 comprises 15 residues. V shed 5 bases and J 4 bases; nucleotides not matched to a gene: 4. CDR1 and CDR2 (germline): SGHTA, FQGTGA. Here the CDR3 reads CASSHDRGRTGELFF. CDR3 coding DNA: TGTGCCAGCAGCCACGACAGGGGGCGCACCGGGGAGCTGTTTTTT.

The chain employs TRBV10-1 and TRBJ1-6; 7 bases agree with TRBD1. The CDR3 has 18 amino acids. Germline V gives CDR1 WNHNN, CDR2 SYGVQD (reference sequence). Germline trimming cut 0 bases from V and 3 bases from J; bases unmatched to any gene: 8. This CDR3 reads CASSESDRTYFYNSPLHF. In DNA, the CDR3 is TGCGCCAGCAGTGAGTCGGACAGGACCTACTTCTATAATTCACCCCTCCACTTT.

Concerning this clone: At the DNA level, this CDR3 is encoded by other sequences in the same sample as well. The J gene is TRBJ2-5, the V gene TRBV7-3; D is perhaps TRBD1 (5 bases). V was cut by 1 base and J by 3 bases, with 6 bases left in between. CDR3 length: 13 residues. Germline assignment: CDR1 SGHTA and CDR2 FQGTGA. The chain's CDR3 is CASSLSREETQYF. DNA for the CDR3: TGTGCCAGCAGCTTAAGCAGGGAAGAGACCCAGTACTTC.

The V gene is TRBV7-9, the J gene TRBJ2-1; D is unclear. Germline CDR1 is SEHNR and CDR2 is FQNEAQ (reference sequence). CDR3 length: 15 amino acids. The V end lost 3 bases, the J end lost 4 bases, and 13 bases lay between the germline ends. Here the CDR3 reads CASSLFQHRYNEQFF. CDR3 DNA sequence: TGTGCCAGCAGCTTGTTTCAACACCGTTACAATGAGCAGTTCTTC.

This clone has just a few counts. The chain has TRBV28 and TRBJ2-7; 7 positions match TRBD1. Trimming took 3 bases from V and 0 from J; bases not matched to a gene: 11. CDR1 and CDR2 (germline): MDHEN, SYDVKM. The CDR3 is 17 residues long. For the CDR3, the DNA is TGTGCCAGCAGTTTTCCAACAGATAACAGGGGCTCCTACGAGCAGTACTTC. Protein: CASSFPTDNRGSYEQYF.

This clone has a single count. The rearrangement links TRBV14 to TRBJ1-5, with D perhaps matching TRBD1 (5 bases). Germline CDR1 SGHDN, CDR2 FVKESK. The CDR3 has 23 residues. V lost 0 bases to trimming and J lost 2 bases, with 32 bases between them. Here the CDR3 reads CASSQEPKSLQRGQDPGNQPQHF. Here the CDR3 DNA reads TGTGCCAGCAGCCAAGAGCCCAAGAGTTTGCAAAGGGGTCAGGACCCGGGCAATCAGCCCCAGCATTTT.

This CDR3 reads CASSLGSGGNYGYTF. In DNA, the CDR3 is TGTGCCAGCAGCTTGGGCTCAGGGGGGAACTATGGCTACACCTTC. This chain joins TRBV7-9 and TRBJ1-2; 7 bases are a match to TRBD1. Germline assignment: CDR1 SEHNR and CDR2 FQNEAQ (reference sequence). The CDR3 has 15 residues. The junction had 6 bases not matched to a gene; V was cut back by 3 bases and J by 2 bases.

This clone appeared once. This chain joins TRBV12-3 or TRBV12-4 and TRBJ2-1, with 11 bases lining up with TRBD2. This CDR3 contains 13 residues. V was pared by 9 bases and J by 6 bases, with 4 bases of the junction left unmatched. DNA of the CDR3: TGTGCCAGTAGCGGGAGGGCGGGCAATGAGCAGTTCTTC. It specifies CASSGRAGNEQFF.

The V and J genes are TRBV5-1 and TRBJ1-4, with no clear D. Germline V lookup: CDR1 SGHRS, CDR2 YFSETQ. There are 13 residues in the CDR3. Trimming removed 0 bases at V and 4 bases at J, with 4 bases between. CDR3 DNA: TGCGCCAGCAGCTTGGCCGTTAATGAAAAACTGTTTTTT. It specifies CASSLAVNEKLFF.

As concerns this clone: Other DNA sequences within the sample encode an identical CDR3. The J gene is TRBJ1-5, the V gene TRBV24-1; the match to TRBD1 covers 8 bases. CDR1 is KGHDR, CDR2 SFDVKD, per germline. With 4 bases clipped from V and 2 bases from J, the junction kept 3 bases outside the gene matches. There are 15 residues in the CDR3. CDR3 DNA sequence: TGTGCCACCAGTGACCCGGGACAGGGCAATCAGCCCCAGCATTTT. It is translated as CATSDPGQGNQPQHF.

In its sample, this clone was seen once. V gene TRBV28 combines with J gene TRBJ2-7; D possibly corresponds to TRBD2 (6 bases). Between the trimmed V and J ends, which lost 5 bases and 2 bases, there was a span of 16 bases. The CDR3 extends over 15 amino acids. Germline CDR1 is MDHEN and CDR2 is SYDVKM. CDR3 in amino acids: CASSLWRAHAYEQYF. The CDR3 bases are TGTGCCAGCAGTCTGTGGAGGGCCCACGCCTACGAGCAGTACTTC.

The chain combines TRBV30 with TRBJ2-1; 10 bases align to TRBD1. This CDR3 contains 16 residues. CDR1 is GTSNPN, CDR2 SVGIG, per germline (reference sequence). Trimming removed 2 bases from V and 0 bases from J; junction bases left unmatched: 4. In nucleotides, the CDR3 is TGTGCCTGGAGTACGGGACAGGGGAGCTCCTACAATGAGCAGTTCTTC. Translated, it gives CAWSTGQGSSYNEQFF.

This clone was counted a few times. The genes are TRBV25-1 and TRBJ1-3; D is uncertain. This CDR3 has 15 residues. V was cut by 3 bases and J by 4 bases, with 13 bases left in between. Germline values: CDR1 MGHDK, CDR2 SYGVNS. The DNA for the CDR3 is TGTGCCAGCAGTGATCTGCGGGGAGTCGGAAACACCATATATTTT. Translating gives CASSDLRGVGNTIYF.

This clone has only a few counts. The chain joins TRBV28 to TRBJ1-5, with 8 positions matching TRBD1. This CDR3 is built from 15 residues. The trim removed 2 bases at V and 6 bases at J, leaving 6 bases unmatched. CDR1 is MDHEN and CDR2 is SYDVKM in the germline V gene. CDR3 protein: CASSLARQGIQPQHF. The CDR3 coding sequence is TGTGCCAGCAGTTTAGCGAGACAGGGGATTCAGCCCCAGCATTTT.

The J gene is TRBJ2-1, the V gene TRBV11-2; D may be TRBD1 (5 bases). The CDR3 consists of 14 residues. Germline CDR1 and CDR2: SGHAT and FQNNGV. V was cut by 1 base and J by 6 bases, with 10 bases left in between. The CDR3 loop is CASSLGMTVNEQFF. CDR3 in DNA: TGTGCCAGCAGCTTAGGGATGACAGTCAATGAGCAGTTCTTC.

The chain carries TRBV29-1 and TRBJ1-1; 7 bases are a match to TRBD1. From germline, CDR1 is SQVTM and CDR2 ANQGSEA. The CDR3 length is 13 residues. V shed 6 bases, J shed 4 bases, and the junction held 8 bases outside the gene matches. CDR3 loop: CSVTRGRGTEAFF. The CDR3 DNA sequence: TGCAGCGTGACGAGGGGGCGAGGCACTGAAGCTTTCTTT.

The chain links TRBV27 to TRBJ2-1, with D tentatively TRBD1 (5 bases). Germline-derived CDR1 and CDR2 are MNHEY and SMNVEV (reference sequence). The CDR3 length is 13 residues. Trimming stripped 4 bases from V and 6 bases from J, with 10 bases between. Written as DNA, the CDR3 is TGTGCCAGCAGTTATACAGGAGTCAATGAGCAGTTCTTC. It specifies CASSYTGVNEQFF.

This sequence joins TRBV7-9 and TRBJ2-7; TRBD2 matches at 7 bases. Germline loops: CDR1 SEHNR, CDR2 FQNEAQ (reference sequence). V dropped 0 bases and J dropped 1; count of bases not matched to a gene: 6. The CDR3 contains 16 residues. CDR3 residues: CASSLALGRGSYEQYF. The CDR3 coding sequence is TGTGCCAGCAGCTTAGCTTTAGGGCGGGGGTCCTACGAGCAGTACTTC.

The gene calls are TRBV6-4 and TRBJ2-5, with 9 bases aligning to TRBD2. V was clipped by 0 bases and J by 2 bases; unmatched bases: 4. Looked up from germline, CDR1 is MRHNA and CDR2 is SNTAGT. The CDR3 length is 16 residues. The CDR3 sequence is CASSDSPAGGQETQYF. The CDR3 nucleotides read TGTGCCAGCAGTGACTCACCGGCGGGAGGGCAAGAGACCCAGTACTTC.

This chain links TRBV7-8 with TRBJ2-7; TRBD2 matches 10 bases. The CDR3 runs to 14 residues. The V and J ends lost 5 bases and 3 bases, in that order; junction bases with no gene match: 4. CDR1 and CDR2 (germline): SGHVS, FQNEAQ. The DNA for the CDR3 is TGTGCCAGCAGCCTGACTAGCGGGCTCTACGAGCAGTACTTC. Amino acids: CASSLTSGLYEQYF.